A single sample is the source of the 2 T cell receptor beta chains below, sequenced in a study of T cell responses to AZD1222 COVID-19 vaccine. Sequenced by immunoSEQ multiplex PCR; TCRdb stores in-frame clones only, minus some. The sample consists of roughly 81,000 clones, roughly 88% of them appearing once. The sample was peripheral blood, taken on day 0 of AZD1222 vaccination. The receptors shown here come from an adult in good health.

The rearrangement links TRBV5-4 to TRBJ2-1, with D perhaps matching TRBD1 (6 bases). The germline V gene encodes CDR1 SGHNT and CDR2 YYREEE (reference sequence). This CDR3 has 13 amino acids. The germline V and J ends were trimmed by 0 bases and 13 bases, with 14 bases remaining between them. The CDR3 spells CASSLERQQGQFF. The CDR3 DNA sequence: TGTGCCAGCAGCTTGGAGAGACAACAGGGTCAGTTCTTC. Drawing the rest from reference TRBV5-4 and TRBJ2-1, the complete variable domain is ETGVTQSPTHLIKTRGQQVTLRCSSQSGHNTVSWYQQALGQGPQFIFQYYREEENGRGNFPPRFSGLQFPNYSSELNVNALELDDSALYLCASSLERQQGQFFGPGTRLTVL.

This sequence joins TRBV2 and TRBJ2-5, with 9 positions matching TRBD1. With 8 bases clipped from V and 2 bases from J, the junction kept 12 bases outside the gene matches. CDR3 length: 16 amino acids. Per the germline V gene, CDR1 is SNHLY and CDR2 is FYNNEI. The CDR3 DNA follows: TGTGCCAGCCGCCCCGGGACAGGGTTAGGGCAAGAGACCCAGTACTTC. It is translated as CASRPGTGLGQETQYF. Based on the CDR3 plus reference TRBV2 and TRBJ2-5, the full variable domain is EPEVTQTPSHQVTQMGQEVILRCVPISNHLYFYWYRQILGQKVEFLVSFYNNEISEKSEIFDDQFSVERPDGSNFTLKIRSTKLEDSAMYFCASRPGTGLGQETQYFGPGTRLLVL.